This is a list of T cell receptor beta chains from one sample in a study of persistence of HIV-infected CD4 T cells. TCRdb's copy holds only in-frame clones and misses some; the assay was immunoSEQ multiplex PCR. The sample lists more than 30,000 clones, 65% to 90% occurring once. The antigens of these receptors remain unknown. This specimen was CD4+ T cells sorted from PBMCs after roughly 18-hour stimulation, taken from a patient who received antiretroviral therapy. All receptors come from an adult woman with HIV who was CMV-seropositive. Both conserved end residues are part of each CDR3. The D gene is left open where the match is weak. The size of a clone is reported for some rows only, either as once, few or many, or as a class for expanded clones.

CDR3 DNA | CDR3 protein | J gene | clone size | D gene | V gene | CDR3 length
TGCGCCAGCAGCTTCGAAATAGCGGGATCAGATACGCAGTATTTT | CASSFEIAGSDTQYF | TRBJ2-3 | NA | TRBD2 | TRBV5-1 | 15
TGTGCCAGCTCACCAACTAGCGGGGGGGCCGGAGAGCAGTTCTTC | CASSPTSGGAGEQFF | TRBJ2-1 | few | TRBD2 | TRBV18 | 15
TGTGCCAGCAGCTTGACCAGGGGAGATCAGCCCCAGCATTTT | CASSLTRGDQPQHF | TRBJ1-5 | NA | NA | TRBV5-5 | 14
TGTGCCAGCAGCCCCAGGGACAGAACCTACGAGCAGTACTTC | CASSPRDRTYEQYF | TRBJ2-7 | NA | TRBD1 | TRBV9 | 14
TGTGCCAGCAGCCTAAGAGGGAGGGGCACAGATACGCAGTATTTT | CASSLRGRGTDTQYF | TRBJ2-3 | once | TRBD2 | TRBV27 | 15
TGTGCCAGCTCACCACCGTCAGGGGGGTCCTACGAGCAGTACTTC | CASSPPSGGSYEQYF | TRBJ2-7 | NA | NA | TRBV18 | 15
TGTGCCACCAGCAGAGAGCGGACTTCGGGGGGGCGAGCTTTCTTT | CATSRERTSGGRAFF | TRBJ1-1 | NA | NA | TRBV15 | 15
TGTGCCAGCAGTTCGGACAGTTGGGGCTACACCTTC | CASSSDSWGYTF | TRBJ1-2 | NA | NA | TRBV27 | 12
TGTGCCAGCACCTCCAGCACTGAAGCTTTCTTT | CASTSSTEAFF | TRBJ1-1 | once | NA | TRBV28 | 11
TGCGCCAGCAGCTTGGCGGGACAGGAGAGCTCCTACGAGCAGTACTTC | CASSLAGQESSYEQYF | TRBJ2-7 | NA | TRBD1 | TRBV5-1 | 16
TGTGCCAGCAGCGTCGACGGGGGGGTACGTGGCTACACCTTC | CASSVDGGVRGYTF | TRBJ1-2 | once | NA | TRBV9 | 14
TGCGCCAGCGCAGAGGGCGGTGGCTACACCTTC | CASAEGGGYTF | TRBJ1-2 | NA | NA | TRBV5-1 | 11
TGCAGTCACAGGGTTAGCTATGGCTACACCTTC | CSHRVSYGYTF | TRBJ1-2 | NA | NA | TRBV20-1 | 11
TGTGCCAGCAAGGGACAGAAATCGTCTGGAAACACCATATATTTT | CASKGQKSSGNTIYF | TRBJ1-3 | NA | TRBD1 | TRBV6-5 | 15
TGTGCCAGCACCGAAGGAGGGGGCAATCAGCCCCAGCATTTT | CASTEGGGNQPQHF | TRBJ1-5 | once | NA | TRBV28 | 14
TGTGCCATCAGTAACGCGGGACAGGGGGGGAACACCGGGGAGCTGTTTTTT | CAISNAGQGGNTGELFF | TRBJ2-2 | NA | TRBD1 | TRBV10-3 | 17
TGTGCCAGCAGCGTGAGCCATTCCCGGATTTCTGGGGCCAACGTCCTGACTTTC | CASSVSHSRISGANVLTF | TRBJ2-6 | NA | NA | TRBV9 | 18
TGCGCCAGCAGTTGGATTTCAACTAATGAAAAACTGTTTTTT | CASSWISTNEKLFF | TRBJ1-4 | NA | NA | TRBV5-1 | 14
TGTGCCATCAGTGGCCGCTCGAATACGAACACTGAAGCTTTCTTT | CAISGRSNTNTEAFF | TRBJ1-1 | NA | NA | TRBV10-3 | 15
TGTGCCAGCAGTGATGGGTCTCGACGGAGAGTCAACGAGCAGTACTTC | CASSDGSRRRVNEQYF | TRBJ2-7 | NA | NA | TRBV25-1 | 16
TGCGCCAGCAGCCAACAGCACAAAGGGGTGGGTACCTACGAGCAGTACTTC | CASSQQHKGVGTYEQYF | TRBJ2-7 | NA | NA | TRBV4-3 | 17
TGTGCCAGCGTCGCACCTGGGGCCAACGTCCTGACTTTC | CASVAPGANVLTF | TRBJ2-6 | NA | NA | TRBV2 | 13
TGTGCCTGGAGTCCTCCTCCGGGGCTGAACACTGAAGCTTTCTTT | CAWSPPPGLNTEAFF | TRBJ1-1 | NA | NA | TRBV30 | 15
TGTGCCAGCAGCTTTTGGCGGGACTCAGACTACAATGAGCAGTTCTTC | CASSFWRDSDYNEQFF | TRBJ2-1 | NA | NA | TRBV11-1 | 16
TGTGCCAGCAGTCTTCGGCCTAGCGGGAGTCTCCCCTACGAGCAGTACTTC | CASSLRPSGSLPYEQYF | TRBJ2-7 | NA | TRBD2 | TRBV28 | 17
TGCAGTGCTAGTTGGCGGCTAGCGGGATCAAATGAGCAGTTCTTC | CSASWRLAGSNEQFF | TRBJ2-1 | NA | TRBD2 | TRBV20-1 | 15
TGTGCCTGGGGACAGGGGTTTTACGAGCAGTACTTC | CAWGQGFYEQYF | TRBJ2-7 | NA | TRBD1 | TRBV30 | 12
TGCGCCAGCAGTGAGTCGCGAAGAATGGAGCAGTACTTC | CASSESRRMEQYF | TRBJ2-7 | once | NA | TRBV10-1 | 13
TGTGCCAGCAGTGAAGCGCCCGGGTACGATAATTCACCCCTCCACTTT | CASSEAPGYDNSPLHF | TRBJ1-6 | few | NA | TRBV2 | 16
TGTGCCAGCAGCCATCGGACAGGGGTAGACATTCAGTACTTC | CASSHRTGVDIQYF | TRBJ2-4 | NA | TRBD1 | TRBV3-1/TRBV3-2 | 14
TGCGCCAGCAGAGGAGGGGCTGTTGGCACCGGGGAGCTGTTTTTT | CASRGGAVGTGELFF | TRBJ2-2 | NA | NA | TRBV5-1 | 15
TGTGCCAGCAGTTTAAGCAAGGGGGGCTACACCTTC | CASSLSKGGYTF | TRBJ1-2 | NA | NA | TRBV12-3/TRBV12-4 | 12
TGCGCCAGCAGCCAAACACTAGCGGGGGGCGGGGATACGCAGTATTTT | CASSQTLAGGGDTQYF | TRBJ2-3 | NA | TRBD2 | TRBV4-1 | 16
TGTGCCAGTAGGAGGGGAACTAATGAAAAACTGTTTTTT | CASRRGTNEKLFF | TRBJ1-4 | NA | NA | TRBV19 | 13
TGTGCCAGCAGCTTGGATGGGTATGGTCAGCCCCAGCATTTT | CASSLDGYGQPQHF | TRBJ1-5 | NA | NA | TRBV5-6 | 14
TGTGCCAGCAGCTTGGCTCTAGGAGGTTACGAGCAGTACTTC | CASSLALGGYEQYF | TRBJ2-7 | NA | NA | TRBV5-5 | 14
TGCGCCAGCAGAGGGGCGACCCAGTACGAGCAGTACTTC | CASRGATQYEQYF | TRBJ2-7 | once | NA | TRBV5-1 | 13
TGCGCCAGCAGCTTGGATCAGGGGGCGATAGGCGAGCAGTACTTC | CASSLDQGAIGEQYF | TRBJ2-7 | NA | TRBD1 | TRBV5-1 | 15
TGCAGTGCTAGGATCCTGACAGAGCTGTTTTTT | CSARILTELFF | TRBJ2-2 | NA | NA | TRBV20-1 | 11
TGTGCCAGCAGCTTAGGTGGGACAAGAATGAACACTGAAGCTTTCTTT | CASSLGGTRMNTEAFF | TRBJ1-1 | NA | NA | TRBV7-9 | 16
TGTGCCAGCAGTTACCGTTCGGGGTCAGGCACAGATACGCAGTATTTT | CASSYRSGSGTDTQYF | TRBJ2-3 | NA | NA | TRBV7-3 | 16
TGTGCCAGTAGTATAGCGGCAGGGCCCTACGAGCAGTACTTC | CASSIAAGPYEQYF | TRBJ2-7 | NA | NA | TRBV19 | 14